This TCR beta chain was found in a study of prognosis after radiotherapy for stage I lung cancer. The TCR beta CDR3 region was amplified from genomic DNA, with two rounds of multiplex PCR being used for the amplification. First-round PCR used primers specific to each TRBV and TRBJ gene. TCRdb fed the multiplex PCR reads into MiXCR, producing one record per CDR3 protein. The data hold about 26,000 distinct CDR3 sequences, with approximately 29% observed a single time. Ten or more counts support this clonotype. Trimming left V 3 bases short and J 4 bases short, with 10 bases between. The CDR3 covers 15 residues.

This specimen was PBMCs, taken before or after stereotactic body radiation therapy (not recorded which). V usage is TRBV12-3 or TRBV12-4 and J usage is TRBJ2-6, with unresolved D. The origin of this receptor is a donor of 50 years or more with non-small cell lung cancer. CDR3 bases: TGTGCCAGCAGTTTGTTCTCACCAGGGGCCAACGTCCTGACTTTC. Its protein product is CASSLFSPGANVLTF.